The 13 T cell receptor beta chains given below trace back to one sample, sequenced in a study of T cells after yellow fever vaccination. TCRdb reprocessed the 5' RACE reads via MiXCR and lists one record per CDR3 protein. The table shows 510,000 or so distinct CDR3 sequences, with around 21% occurring only once. The source material was PBMCs, sampled 15 days after the yellow fever booster vaccination. All receptors come from a man aged 30 to 45 who received the YFV17D yellow fever vaccine.

In this sample, this clonotype turned up a few times. The J gene is TRBJ2-4, the V gene TRBV5-6; TRBD1 is a possible D gene (5 bases). The CDR3 contains 14 residues. The germline V and J ends were trimmed by 0 bases and 8 bases, with 12 bases remaining between them. In germline, CDR1 is SGHDT, CDR2 YYEEEE. CDR3: CASSLGTGRDIQYF. The CDR3 DNA follows: TGTGCCAGCAGCTTGGGAACAGGCCGAGACATTCAGTACTTC.

The chain uses TRBV7-2 and TRBJ2-3; D possibly matches TRBD1 or TRBD2 (5 bases each). Trimming pared 1 base from V and 6 bases from J, leaving 8 bases between. This CDR3 has 13 amino acids. Germline lookup yields CDR1 SGHTA and CDR2 FQGNSA. The CDR3 sequence is CASSLGGYDTQYF. CDR3 DNA sequence: TGTGCCAGCAGCTTAGGGGGGTACGATACGCAGTATTTT.

The chain joins TRBV20-1 to TRBJ2-7; 7 bases agree with TRBD2. The CDR3 runs 13 residues. CDR1 is DFQATT and CDR2 is SNEGSKA in the germline V gene (reference sequence). V gave up 6 bases and J gave up 2 bases; unmatched junction bases: 7. This chain's CDR3 is CSAEDGRAYEQYF. The DNA of the CDR3 is TGCAGTGCAGAGGATGGGAGGGCCTACGAGCAGTACTTC.

This chain links TRBV24-1 with TRBJ2-1; possibly TRBD1 or TRBD2 for D (5 bases each). The V end was cut by 9 bases, the J end by 9 bases, with 23 bases between. Germline-derived CDR1 and CDR2 are KGHDR and SFDVKD. There are 15 residues in the CDR3. The CDR3 loop is CATGAIGGTGAEQFF. CDR3 nucleotide sequence: TGTGCCACCGGCGCGATTGGCGGAACCGGGGCTGAGCAGTTCTTC.

The chain combines TRBV12-3 or TRBV12-4 with TRBJ2-1, with TRBD2 matching over 7 bases. V was clipped by 5 bases and J by 2 bases; unmatched bases: 9. The CDR3 extends over 16 amino acids. In DNA form, the CDR3 reads TGTGCCAGCAGTGCCGCGGGGCGGGGGACCTACAATGAGCAGTTCTTC. Translation: CASSAAGRGTYNEQFF.

This clonotype was seen a few times. This chain links TRBV10-3 with TRBJ2-1; D call uncertain. Germline CDR1 ENHRY, CDR2 SYGVKD. The CDR3 contains 17 residues. The germline V and J ends were trimmed by 0 bases and 2 bases, with 14 bases remaining between them. CDR3 bases: TGTGCCATCAGTGAGTCGGTAAGCCAGCTCGCCTACAATGAGCAGTTCTTC. Its translation is CAISESVSQLAYNEQFF.

The rearrangement links TRBV19 to TRBJ1-1; TRBD1 agrees at 8 bases. Looked up from germline, CDR1 is LNHDA and CDR2 is SQIVND (reference sequence). There are 15 residues in the CDR3. Unmatched junction bases numbered 11, after V lost 5 bases and J lost 6 bases. DNA for the CDR3: TGTGCCAGTAGTCCGTGGACAGGGAGGTTTGCTGAAGCTTTCTTT. Residues: CASSPWTGRFAEAFF.

There are a few counts of this clonotype. J is TRBJ2-3 and V is TRBV15, with TRBD2 as a possible D gene (5 bases). The CDR3 is made up of 16 amino acids. V lost 0 bases to trimming and J lost 1 base, with 11 bases between them. The V gene's germline CDR1 is LNHNV and CDR2 YYDKDF (reference sequence). Here the CDR3 reads CATSRDRGAGTDTQYF. The CDR3 DNA sequence: TGTGCCACCAGCAGAGATCGGGGAGCGGGCACAGATACGCAGTATTTT.

V usage is TRBV20-1 and J usage is TRBJ2-7; a weak D match, TRBD2 (5 bases). CDR3 size: 13 residues. Trimming pared 0 bases from V and 3 bases from J, leaving 9 bases between. Germline CDR1 is DFQATT and CDR2 is SNEGSKA (reference sequence). CDR3 in amino acids: CSARDAGDYEQYF. CDR3 sequence (DNA): TGCAGTGCTAGAGATGCGGGTGACTACGAGCAGTACTTC.

This clonotype showed up just a few times. The V and J genes are TRBV10-3 and TRBJ2-3; D remains ambiguous. The germline V gene has CDR1 ENHRY and CDR2 SYGVKD. Trimming cost V 0 bases and J 2 bases, with 9 bases left between them. CDR3 length: 15 amino acids. The CDR3 sequence: CAISESDHYTDTQYF. The CDR3, as DNA: TGTGCCATCAGTGAGTCCGACCATTACACAGATACGCAGTATTTT.

This clonotype was observed a handful of times. This chain links TRBV14 with TRBJ2-1; D unclear. The CDR3 runs 16 residues. V lost 0 bases and J 10 bases, leaving 19 bases between the germline ends. Germline CDR1 SGHDN, CDR2 FVKESK. For the CDR3, the DNA is TGTGCCAGCAGCCAAGATCTAACTACCCCGAATGGCGAGCAGTTCTTC. This gives the protein CASSQDLTTPNGEQFF. The whole variable domain, remainder taken from reference TRBV14 and TRBJ2-1, is EAGVTQFPSHSVIEKGQTVTLRCDPISGHDNLYWYRRVMGKEIKFLLHFVKESKQDESGMPNNRFLAERTGGTYSTLKVQPAELEDSGVYFCASSQDLTTPNGEQFFGPGTRLTVL.

This chain links TRBV6-1 with TRBJ2-1; tentatively, D is TRBD2 (6 bases). CDR1 and CDR2 from the germline V gene are MNHNS and SASEGT. The CDR3 covers 12 residues. V lost 8 bases and J lost 5, with 10 bases in between. For the CDR3, the DNA is TGTGCCAGCGCGGGGTTGAACAATGAGCAGTTCTTC. It specifies CASAGLNNEQFF.

The chain has TRBV3-1 and TRBJ2-7; D possibly corresponds to TRBD1 (6 bases). Germline CDR1 LGHDT, CDR2 YNNKEL (reference sequence). The CDR3 is 15 amino acids. Trimming left V 4 bases short and J 7 bases short, with 20 bases between. This chain's CDR3 is CASSLRDTLWGEQYF. As DNA, the CDR3 is TGTGCCAGCAGCCTACGGGACACACTTTGGGGGGAGCAGTACTTC.